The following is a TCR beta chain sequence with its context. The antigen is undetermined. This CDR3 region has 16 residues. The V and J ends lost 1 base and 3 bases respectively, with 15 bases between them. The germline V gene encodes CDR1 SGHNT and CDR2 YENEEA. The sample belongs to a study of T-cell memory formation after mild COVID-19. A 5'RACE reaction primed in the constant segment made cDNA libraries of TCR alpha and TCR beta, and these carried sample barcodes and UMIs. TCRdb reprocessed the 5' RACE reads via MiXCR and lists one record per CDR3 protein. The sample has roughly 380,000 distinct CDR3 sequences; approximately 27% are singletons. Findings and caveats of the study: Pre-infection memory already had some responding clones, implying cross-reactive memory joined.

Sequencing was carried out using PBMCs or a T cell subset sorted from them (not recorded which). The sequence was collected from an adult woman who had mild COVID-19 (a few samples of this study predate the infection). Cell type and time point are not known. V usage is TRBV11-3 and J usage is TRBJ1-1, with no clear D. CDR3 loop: CASSLVGGGGYTEAFF. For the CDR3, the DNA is TGTGCCAGCAGCTTAGTGGGTGGCGGAGGATACACTGAAGCTTTCTTT.